Below, one T cell receptor (beta chain) is given with its context. Its target is unknown. J gave up 6 bases and V 9 bases, and 16 bases lay outside the gene matches. This CDR3 is 15 amino acids long. Donors gave around 9.8 milliliters of peripheral blood apiece. Extractions gave at least 5.5 micrograms of total RNA per sample. These data come from a study of blood T cells in healthy people across ages. It was with a sample-barcoded 5' primer and a J-beta primer mix that a second PCR of about 6 to 11 cycles was run. Each sample provided no less than 2.5 million CDR3-containing paired-end reads. TCRdb re-derived calls from the 5' RACE reads in MiXCR, one entry per CDR3 protein. There are approximately 1.5 million distinct CDR3 sequences in the sample; almost 35% occur only once, and approximately 10% lies in the top ten. The study's findings and limits: Significant beta diversity loss was already apparent by age roughly 38, declining roughly linearly.

The material sequenced was blood. The TCR comes from a woman in her thirties in good health. The gene calls are TRBV12-3 or TRBV12-4 and TRBJ1-2; 7 bases match TRBD1. The CDR3 loop reads CASSPGGGGLHGYTF. CDR3 coding DNA: TGTGCCAGTAGCCCCGGAGGAGGGGGCCTCCATGGCTACACCTTC.